A single sample is the source of the 14 T cell receptor beta chains below, sequenced in a study of regulatory T cells in long-lasting Graves disease. Time point defined: newly diagnosed GD, antithyroid drugs for less than 3 months. There was RNA extracted from PBMCs, and the TCR library was made from it. Arm-PCR of CDR3 regions and iRepertoire HTBI primers were used to build TCR beta libraries. TCRdb re-derived calls from the multiplex PCR reads in MiXCR, one entry per CDR3 protein. This sample carries some 320,000 distinct CDR3 sequences, 18% of them seen once, and the ten largest clones take more than 35%. The sample here was peripheral blood mononuclear cells (PBMCs), taken at new diagnosis, from a patient treated with antithyroid drugs. All receptors derive from a female donor with Graves disease.

This clonotype was detected only once. The chain joins TRBV20-1 to TRBJ2-5; 10 positions match TRBD2. The CDR3 sequence is 16 residues long. CDR1 and CDR2 (germline): DFQATT, SNEGSKA (reference sequence). V trimming: 0 bases; J trimming: 4 bases; junction bases outside the gene matches: 8. In nucleotides, the CDR3 is TGCAGTGCTAGAGATGAGCTAGCGGGAGCAAGAGAGACCCAGTACTTC. Its translation is CSARDELAGARETQYF.

In this sample, this clonotype turned up many times. The chain joins TRBV28 to TRBJ1-1; a weak D match, TRBD1 (6 bases). V lost 4 bases to trimming and J lost 1 base, with 10 bases between them. The germline V gene has CDR1 MDHEN and CDR2 SYDVKM. This CDR3 spans 14 amino acids. Here the CDR3 DNA reads TGTGCCAGCAGTTGGACAGCCGAGAACACTGAAGCTTTCTTT. Residues: CASSWTAENTEAFF.

About this clonotype itself: It may be a read error: a sequence one base away is much more abundant. V is TRBV18 and J is TRBJ2-7; D is possibly TRBD2 (5 bases). Trimming removed 3 bases from V and 6 bases from J, with 9 bases in between. CDR1 KGHSH and CDR2 LQKENI come from the germline V gene. The CDR3 sequence is 12 residues long. In nucleotides, the CDR3 is TGTGCCAGCTCACCCCCTAGCTTCGAGCAGTACTTC. Protein sequence: CASSPPSFEQYF.

The chain uses TRBV5-1 and TRBJ2-5; TRBD2 aligns across 12 bases. CDR1 is SGHRS, CDR2 YFSETQ, per germline. V lost 1 base to trimming and J lost 5 bases; unmatched junction nucleotides: 6. The CDR3 length is 16 residues. The CDR3 region is CASSLRLAGEWETQYF. DNA of the CDR3: TGCGCCAGCAGCTTGCGACTAGCGGGAGAGTGGGAGACCCAGTACTTC.

This clonotype was counted ten times or more. The rearrangement joins TRBV12-3 or TRBV12-4 to TRBJ2-7; no definite D call. The CDR3 is made up of 18 amino acids. Trimming cost V 2 bases and J 4 bases, with 24 bases left between them. CDR3 DNA sequence: TGTGCCAGCAGTTTATCCCCCACGTATCTCCTGGGCAAATACGAGCAGTACTTC. Translation gives CASSLSPTYLLGKYEQYF.

This clonotype was seen repeatedly, ten times or more. The V and J genes are TRBV25-1 and TRBJ1-4; no definite D call. The CDR3 spans 19 residues. CDR1 is MGHDK, CDR2 SYGVNS, per germline. V lost 0 bases and J lost 4, with 21 bases in between. The CDR3: CASSEYPRGLGGNNEKLFF. The CDR3 region has the DNA TGTGCCAGCAGTGAATATCCCCGAGGCCTTGGAGGGAATAATGAAAAACTGTTTTTT.

A remark on this clonotype: One base separates it from a far larger clone, so it is likely a read error. V and J are TRBV7-2 and TRBJ2-1, with D unresolved. CDR3 length equals 11 residues. Germline CDR1 reads SGHTA; CDR2 reads FQGNSA. V was pared by 4 bases and J by 10 bases, with 8 bases between. CDR3 nucleotide sequence: TGTGCCAGCAGCTCCTGGCGGGAGCAGTTCTTC. Its protein product is CASSSWREQFF.

As concerns this clonotype: With a much larger clone just one base away, this may be a read error. The chain uses TRBV12-3 or TRBV12-4 and TRBJ1-1; 9 bases fit TRBD1. This CDR3 is 17 amino acids long. As DNA, the CDR3 is TGTGCCAGCGGTTTTTATGTTGGGGGACAGGGTATCGCTGAAGCTTTCTTT. Encoded protein: CASGFYVGGQGIAEAFF.

This clonotype has just a few counts. V gene TRBV2 combines with J gene TRBJ2-1, with 10 bases identical to TRBD1. The end of the DNA is better explained by TRBJ2-5, so the J call may be wrong. CDR3 length: 16 residues. CDR1 and CDR2 (germline): SNHLY, FYNNEI. CDR3 sequence: CASSSVPGTGDETQYF. CDR3 nucleotides: TGTGCCAGCAGCTCCGTTCCGGGGACAGGGGATGAGACCCAGTACTTC.

About this clonotype itself: A far larger clone lies a single base away; this is likely a read error. The rearrangement uses TRBV6-9 and TRBJ2-7; D remains unclear. The J call is doubtful: the DNA matches TRBJ2-1 better. Looked up from germline, CDR1 is MNHGY and CDR2 is SVAAGI. CDR3 size: 14 residues. Written as DNA, the CDR3 is TGTGCCAGCAGTTACTCCCCCGAAATAAATGAGCAGTTCTTC. This sequence encodes CASSYSPEINEQFF.

The V call is TRBV11-3, the J call TRBJ2-5; no reliable D call. CDR3 length: 15 amino acids. CDR1 is SGHNT, CDR2 YENEEA, per germline. Trimming took 5 bases from V and 1 from J, leaving 14 bases between them. The CDR3 loop is CASSLQATVQETQYF. The CDR3 DNA reads TGTGCCAGCAGCCTTCAAGCTACCGTCCAAGAGACCCAGTACTTC.

The gene calls are TRBV6-1 and TRBJ1-2, with 9 nucleotides matching TRBD1. CDR1 MNHNS and CDR2 SASEGT come from the germline V gene. V was pared by 9 bases and J by 8 bases, with 10 bases of the junction left unmatched. This CDR3 is 13 amino acids long. CDR3 residues: CARNLGQGGGYTF. The CDR3 bases are TGTGCCAGGAACTTGGGACAGGGAGGAGGCTACACCTTC.

The table lists this clonotype with many counts. The V and J genes are TRBV7-8 and TRBJ1-2; D remains unclear. Looked up from germline, CDR1 is SGHVS and CDR2 is FQNEAQ. The CDR3 totals 15 residues. V was cut by 0 bases and J by 4 bases, with 12 bases left in between. The CDR3 sequence: CASSLAVGSAYGYTF. DNA for the CDR3: TGTGCCAGCAGCTTAGCGGTGGGATCCGCCTATGGCTACACCTTC.

This clonotype was seen more than once but under ten times. The rearrangement uses TRBV29-1 and TRBJ2-3; no firm D call. CDR1 SQVTM and CDR2 ANQGSEA come from the germline V gene. V was cut by 2 bases and J by 7 bases, with 4 bases left in between. This CDR3 has 10 amino acids. CDR3 DNA sequence: TGCAGCGTTGAACCCAATACGCAGTATTTT. Protein sequence: CSVEPNTQYF.